This T cell receptor (beta chain) was profiled in a study of blood T cell repertoires in COVID-19 (dated by TCRdb to 2019 to 2021). In the study overall: The collaborator samples originated in the United States, Italy and Spain and spanned the acute and convalescent phases of COVID-19. The prospective study material was composed of cDNA or gDNA derived from T cells, B-cell-depleted T cells, or PBMCs. The dataset comprised deeply sampled blood TCRbeta repertoires from subjects exposed to, actively infected with, or recovered from COVID-19. The repertoires were released in a freely available public database intended as a resource for research on the immune response to SARS-CoV-2. The samples were drawn from two sources: the first 160 participants of the ongoing ImmuneRACE study, and about 1,300 subjects contributed by 6 global collaborators. Sample metadata almost always included a de-identified subject ID, COVID-19 status, age in years and sex. HLA class I and class II types, where available, came from metadata supplied by the sample provider rather than from assay-based typing. General study outcomes and caveats: Clinical and demographic metadata were provided uncurated, with the amount varying by source and participant.

At one collaborating source in Seattle, patients were enrolled during active infection and were followed longitudinally through the course of disease. Collaborating institutions collected whole blood in K2EDTA tubes following their own protocols. For TCRbeta analysis, collaborators shipped samples in one of three forms: frozen whole blood, isolated PBMCs, or DNA extracted from either of those sample types. Concerning this clone: Its antigen target is currently unknown. Base qualities are missing; no much larger clone stands one base away.

TCRbeta CDR3 regions were amplified from genomic DNA using the immunoSEQ Assay, a bias-controlled multiplex PCR. On the study's bioinformatics: Within the assay, amplification of reference gene primers was used to estimate how many nucleated cells each sample contained. To quantify the absolute abundance of each unique TCRbeta CDR3 rearrangement, sequence reads were collapsed and filtered. For each sample, productive Simpson clonality was calculated as the square root of Simpson's diversity index over productive rearrangements. The source is immuneACCESS, and TCRdb retained only in-frame sequences with V and J called. Part of the clones is not carried over; for the studies checked, unresolved V genes explain less than half of this, and the remainder is unexplained. V and J calls and clone size are copied from that table; D and trimming were computed from the DNA. The sample data list roughly 260,000 clones, and 75% to 95% of these were observed just once. 2% to 3% of the sample goes to the ten largest clones.

Trimmed from V: 4 bases; trimmed from J: 1 base; junction bases lacking a gene match: 4. CDR1 SGHVS and CDR2 FNYEAQ are derived from the germline V gene. From its cysteine to its phenylalanine, the CDR3 spans 15 amino acids. Of all the DNA, just the CDR3 is kept, 45 bases in frame from base 1. The chain was built from TRBV7-6 and TRBJ2-1; TRBD2 matches 7 bases in the middle. Sequencing was performed on peripheral blood. The source is a person aged 18-29 years with COVID-19, enrolled during active disease. The CDR3 is CASSSGGGSYNEQFF. The nucleotide sequence reads TGTGCCAGCAGCTCCGGGGGAGGGTCCTACAATGAGCAGTTCTTC.